What follows describes a single T cell receptor beta chain. Its antigen remains unidentified. This entry is derived from a study of blood T cell dynamics during melanoma immunotherapy. On the study more broadly: Patients with metastatic melanoma got pembrolizumab or nivolumab-ipilimumab as first-line care. Study-level points and caveats: Unlike progressors, later disease-control patients had W3 repertoires gaining clonality or diversity.

V dropped 11 bases and J dropped 3; count of bases not matched to a gene: 7. The germline V gene encodes CDR1 SGHTA and CDR2 FQGNSA. The CDR3 extends over 13 amino acids. Specified time point: week 3, after first cycle of checkpoint inhibitor. Disease control meant complete response, partial response or stable disease at 12 weeks. The assay was immunoSEQ multiplex PCR, and TCRdb's table has in-frame clones only and misses some. The sample yields more than 13,000 clones, about 93% seen once. Sample: blood, taken from a patient treated with checkpoint blockade. The chain recombines TRBV7-2 with TRBJ2-7, with 10 positions matching TRBD1. The TCR sequence derives from a human donor with melanoma. DNA for the CDR3: TGTGCCGCTAGACGGACAGGGGGCTACGAGCAGTACTTC. It is translated as CAARRTGGYEQYF.